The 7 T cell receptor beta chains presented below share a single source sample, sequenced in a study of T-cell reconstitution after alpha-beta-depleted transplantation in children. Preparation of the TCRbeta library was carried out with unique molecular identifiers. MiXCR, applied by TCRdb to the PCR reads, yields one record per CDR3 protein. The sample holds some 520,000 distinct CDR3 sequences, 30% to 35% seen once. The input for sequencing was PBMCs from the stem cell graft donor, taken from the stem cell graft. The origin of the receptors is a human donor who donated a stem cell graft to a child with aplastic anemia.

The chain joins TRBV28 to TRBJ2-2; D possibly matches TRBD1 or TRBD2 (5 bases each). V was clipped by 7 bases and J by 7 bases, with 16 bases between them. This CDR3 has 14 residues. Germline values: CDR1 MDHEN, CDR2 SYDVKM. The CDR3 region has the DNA TGTGCCAGCACTTCGGGGCTAGCCGGCGGGGAGCTGTTTTTT. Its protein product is CASTSGLAGGELFF. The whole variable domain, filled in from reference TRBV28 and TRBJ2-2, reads DVKVTQSSRYLVKRTGEKVFLECVQDMDHENMFWYRQDPGLGLRLIYFSYDVKMKEKGDIPEGYSVSREKKERFSLILESASTNQTSMYLCASTSGLAGGELFFGEGSRLTVL.

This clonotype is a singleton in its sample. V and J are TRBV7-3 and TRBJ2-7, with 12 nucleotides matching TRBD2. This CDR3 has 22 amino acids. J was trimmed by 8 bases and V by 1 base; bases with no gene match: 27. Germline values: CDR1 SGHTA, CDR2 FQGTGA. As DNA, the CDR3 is TGTGCCAGCAGCTTAAGGGTCCCGGGACAGGGGCTAAGGACTAGCGGGGCCATTAAGCAGTACTTC. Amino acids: CASSLRVPGQGLRTSGAIKQYF.

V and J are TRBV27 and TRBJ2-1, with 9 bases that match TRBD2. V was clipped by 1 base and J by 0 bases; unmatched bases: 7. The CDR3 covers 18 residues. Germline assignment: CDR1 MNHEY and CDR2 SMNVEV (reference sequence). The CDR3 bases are TGTGCCAGCAGTTTATTTCTAGCGGGACCTCTCTCCTACAATGAGCAGTTCTTC. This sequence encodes CASSLFLAGPLSYNEQFF.

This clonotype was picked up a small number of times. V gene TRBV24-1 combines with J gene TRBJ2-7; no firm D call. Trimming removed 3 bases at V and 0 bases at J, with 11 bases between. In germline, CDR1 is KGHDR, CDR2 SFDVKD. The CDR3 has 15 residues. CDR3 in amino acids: CATSDPTESSYEQYF. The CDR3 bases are TGTGCCACCAGTGATCCTACCGAGAGCTCCTACGAGCAGTACTTC.

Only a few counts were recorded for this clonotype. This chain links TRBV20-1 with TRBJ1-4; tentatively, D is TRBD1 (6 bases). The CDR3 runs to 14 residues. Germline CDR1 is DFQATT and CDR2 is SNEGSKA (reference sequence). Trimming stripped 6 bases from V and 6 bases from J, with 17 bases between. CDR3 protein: CSATPGQTDEKLFF. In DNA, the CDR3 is TGCAGTGCCACCCCAGGACAGACCGATGAAAAACTGTTTTTT.

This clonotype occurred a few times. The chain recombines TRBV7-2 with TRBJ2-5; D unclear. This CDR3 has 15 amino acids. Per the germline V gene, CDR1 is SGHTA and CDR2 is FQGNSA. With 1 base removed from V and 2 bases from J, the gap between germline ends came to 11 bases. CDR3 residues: CASSLVRADQETQYF. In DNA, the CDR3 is TGTGCCAGCAGCTTAGTTAGGGCAGATCAAGAGACCCAGTACTTC.

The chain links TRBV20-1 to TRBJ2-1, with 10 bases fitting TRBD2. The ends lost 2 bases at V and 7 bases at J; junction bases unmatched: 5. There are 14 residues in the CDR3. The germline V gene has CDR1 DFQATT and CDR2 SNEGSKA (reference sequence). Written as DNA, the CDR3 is TGCAGTGCTAGACCTAGCGGGGGTAGGAATGAGCAGTTCTTC. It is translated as CSARPSGGRNEQFF.